The TCR beta chain described here comes from a study of blood T cell repertoires in COVID-19. The overall study: Samples of COVID-19 (acute and convalescent) were obtained from the United States, Italy and Spain. T cells, B-cell-depleted T cells, or PBMCs provided the cDNA or gDNA that served as material.

This clone was recorded once. V gave up 4 bases and J gave up 5 bases, with 13 bases separating them. CDR1 and CDR2 from the germline V gene are SGHKS and YYEKEE (reference sequence). This CDR3 comprises 13 residues. In the original analysis: Estimates of nucleated cell counts were drawn from the amplification of reference gene primers. The table came from immunoSEQ multiplex PCR; TCRdb's copy has only in-frame clones and leaves some out. V, J and clone size are taken as reported in that table, and D and trimming were inferred from the DNA itself. Among some 200,000 clones, 85% to 90% were seen once, and the ten largest hold about 0.81%.

The sample consisted of peripheral blood. The sequence derives from a woman in her 70s with acute or convalescent COVID-19. The chain couples TRBV5-5 to TRBJ2-7; possible D gene TRBD1, 5 bases. For the CDR3, the DNA is TGTGCCAGCAGCATCCAGGGTTCCAACGAGCAGTACTTC. Its translation: CASSIQGSNEQYF.